This is a list of T cell receptor beta chains from one sample in a study of regulatory dendritic cells for organ transplantation. The assay was immunoSEQ multiplex PCR, and TCRdb's table has in-frame clones only and misses some. The top ten clones hold around 0.43% of a sample with roughly 30,000 clones, approximately 82% of them seen once. Specimen: naive CD8+ T cells from blood. These receptor sequences come from a human donor in good health. The CDR3 runs from the conserved cysteine through the conserved F or W. Each record gives: CDR3 length, clone size, J gene, V gene, D gene, CDR3 DNA, CDR3 protein. A D gene is named only where the DNA matches it firmly. Not every row has a clone size; where given, it reads once, few, many or a size class.

cdr3_length: 15; clone_size: -; j_call: TRBJ2-7; v_call: TRBV10-3; d_call: -; cdr3_nt: TGTGCCATCAGTGCGCGGGACCCGGGAAGTCACGAGCAGTACTTC; cdr3_aa: CAISARDPGSHEQYF
cdr3_length: 18; clone_size: -; j_call: TRBJ2-5; v_call: TRBV27; d_call: TRBD2; cdr3_nt: TGTGCCAGCAGTTCAACCCAACTGAGCGGGGGGATCCAAGAGACCCAGTACTTC; cdr3_aa: CASSSTQLSGGIQETQYF
cdr3_length: 15; clone_size: -; j_call: TRBJ2-5; v_call: TRBV7-9; d_call: -; cdr3_nt: TGTGCCAGCAGCTCCAGGATGGATTACCAAGAGACCCAGTACTTC; cdr3_aa: CASSSRMDYQETQYF
cdr3_length: 13; clone_size: -; j_call: TRBJ1-1; v_call: TRBV9; d_call: -; cdr3_nt: TGTGCCAGCAGCGTGGGGGCGGACACTGAAGCTTTCTTT; cdr3_aa: CASSVGADTEAFF
cdr3_length: 15; clone_size: once; j_call: TRBJ1-1; v_call: TRBV6-1; d_call: TRBD1; cdr3_nt: TGTGCCAGCAGTGTAGGGGGCCTCTGGAACACTGAAGCTTTCTTT; cdr3_aa: CASSVGGLWNTEAFF
cdr3_length: 15; clone_size: once; j_call: TRBJ1-4; v_call: TRBV11-2; d_call: -; cdr3_nt: TGTGCCAGCAGCTTAGAGGGGGCGGGTTACGAAAAACTGTTTTTT; cdr3_aa: CASSLEGAGYEKLFF
cdr3_length: 14; clone_size: once; j_call: TRBJ2-1; v_call: TRBV25-1; d_call: TRBD2; cdr3_nt: TGTGCCAGCAACGGGGGGTCGATTTACAATGAGCAGTTCTTC; cdr3_aa: CASNGGSIYNEQFF
cdr3_length: 15; clone_size: -; j_call: TRBJ2-5; v_call: TRBV7-6; d_call: TRBD1; cdr3_nt: TGTGCCAGCAGCTCAAATGACAGGGCGCCCGGGACCCAGTACTTC; cdr3_aa: CASSSNDRAPGTQYF
cdr3_length: 16; clone_size: -; j_call: TRBJ2-1; v_call: TRBV9; d_call: -; cdr3_nt: TGTGCCAGCAGCGTTAAGTCGTATAGCTCCTACAATGAGCAGTTCTTC; cdr3_aa: CASSVKSYSSYNEQFF
cdr3_length: 15; clone_size: -; j_call: TRBJ2-7; v_call: TRBV23-1; d_call: -; cdr3_nt: TGCGCCAGCAGTCTCCGACAGGCTTTACCCTACGAGCAGTACTTC; cdr3_aa: CASSLRQALPYEQYF
cdr3_length: 13; clone_size: once; j_call: TRBJ2-3; v_call: TRBV5-1; d_call: -; cdr3_nt: TGCGCCAGCAACTCGGGAGGCACAGATACGCAGTATTTT; cdr3_aa: CASNSGGTDTQYF
cdr3_length: 15; clone_size: few; j_call: TRBJ2-5; v_call: TRBV4-1; d_call: -; cdr3_nt: TGCGCCAGCAGCCAAGATATGGGAGAGTGGGAGACCCAGTACTTC; cdr3_aa: CASSQDMGEWETQYF
cdr3_length: 14; clone_size: -; j_call: TRBJ2-7; v_call: TRBV13; d_call: -; cdr3_nt: TGTGCCAGCAGGCATACAGGGAATACTCACGAGCAGTACTTC; cdr3_aa: CASRHTGNTHEQYF
cdr3_length: 14; clone_size: -; j_call: TRBJ1-5; v_call: TRBV15; d_call: -; cdr3_nt: TGTGCCACCAGGGACACCCCCGGCAATCAGCCCCAGCATTTT; cdr3_aa: CATRDTPGNQPQHF
cdr3_length: 14; clone_size: few; j_call: TRBJ1-2; v_call: TRBV29-1; d_call: -; cdr3_nt: TGCAGCGTTGAAGATCTTGAGGGTCTCTCTGGCTACACCTTC; cdr3_aa: CSVEDLEGLSGYTF
cdr3_length: 16; clone_size: -; j_call: TRBJ1-1; v_call: TRBV6-5; d_call: -; cdr3_nt: TGTGCCAGCAGTTACTCGAGGGCGGGTCTGAACACTGAAGCTTTCTTT; cdr3_aa: CASSYSRAGLNTEAFF
cdr3_length: 15; clone_size: -; j_call: TRBJ2-2; v_call: TRBV7-6; d_call: TRBD1; cdr3_nt: TGTGCCAGCAGCTCACCGGGACAGGGGAACGGGGAGCTGTTTTTT; cdr3_aa: CASSSPGQGNGELFF
cdr3_length: 13; clone_size: -; j_call: TRBJ2-3; v_call: TRBV6-5; d_call: -; cdr3_nt: TGTGCCAGCAGTTATGGGCCTACAGATACGCAGTATTTT; cdr3_aa: CASSYGPTDTQYF
cdr3_length: 12; clone_size: -; j_call: TRBJ2-5; v_call: TRBV7-9; d_call: TRBD2; cdr3_nt: TGTGCCAGTCGAGCGGGGGCCCAGGACCAGTACTTC; cdr3_aa: CASRAGAQDQYF
cdr3_length: 16; clone_size: -; j_call: TRBJ2-1; v_call: TRBV11-2; d_call: -; cdr3_nt: TGTGCCAGCAGCCCCTTAGCAGGGGGCGGGAGGGATGAGCAGTTCTTC; cdr3_aa: CASSPLAGGGRDEQFF
cdr3_length: 15; clone_size: -; j_call: TRBJ2-5; v_call: TRBV4-3; d_call: -; cdr3_nt: TGCGCCAGCAGCCAGGGCAGGGGACTACTAGAGACCCAGTACTTC; cdr3_aa: CASSQGRGLLETQYF
cdr3_length: 15; clone_size: -; j_call: TRBJ1-6; v_call: TRBV4-1; d_call: -; cdr3_nt: TGCGCCAGCAGCCAAGACGAGGGCAGCAATTCACCCCTCCACTTT; cdr3_aa: CASSQDEGSNSPLHF
cdr3_length: 12; clone_size: -; j_call: TRBJ1-2; v_call: TRBV9; d_call: TRBD1; cdr3_nt: TGTGCCAGCAGCGTAGGGACAGGTGGCTACACCTTC; cdr3_aa: CASSVGTGGYTF
cdr3_length: 16; clone_size: -; j_call: TRBJ2-2; v_call: TRBV11-2; d_call: TRBD2; cdr3_nt: TGTGCCAGCAGCTCCTTAGCGGGGGAGAACACCGGGGAGCTGTTTTTT; cdr3_aa: CASSSLAGENTGELFF